The rows below give T cell receptor beta chains drawn from one sample of a study of T-cell memory formation after mild COVID-19. TCRdb passed the 5' RACE reads through MiXCR, listing each CDR3 protein once. The sample has 400,000 or so distinct CDR3 sequences, about 21% seen once; the top ten hold approximately 12%. The specimen was PBMCs or a T cell subset sorted from them (not recorded which). The receptors derive from an adult woman who had mild COVID-19 (a few samples of this study predate the infection). Cell type and time point are not known. Each CDR3 is given with its conserved first and last residue. A D gene is named only where the DNA matches it firmly.

CDR3aa: CASSLSWREDYTGELFF; d_gene: TRBD2; v_gene: TRBV5-1
CDR3aa: CASSLASPPQPQHF; d_gene: NA; v_gene: TRBV12-3/TRBV12-4
CDR3aa: CASRLPGQSVYGYTF; d_gene: TRBD1; v_gene: TRBV5-4
CDR3aa: CASSARDVNTEAFF; d_gene: NA; v_gene: TRBV18
CDR3aa: CSARATGLERNFNEQFF; d_gene: NA; v_gene: TRBV20-1
CDR3aa: CASSSINTGELFF; d_gene: NA; v_gene: TRBV11-3
CDR3aa: CATLSSASSYNEQFF; d_gene: NA; v_gene: TRBV7-2
CDR3aa: CATSDPQGTGGETQYF; d_gene: TRBD1; v_gene: TRBV24-1
CDR3aa: CASSPRASRGYGYTF; d_gene: NA; v_gene: TRBV4-1
CDR3aa: CSATSGGPKGVDEQFF; d_gene: TRBD2; v_gene: TRBV20-1
CDR3aa: CASSLFSALQETQYF; d_gene: NA; v_gene: TRBV11-1
CDR3aa: CASSLAAGNTSLLHF; d_gene: NA; v_gene: TRBV5-1
CDR3aa: CSVEGGGAYNEQFF; d_gene: TRBD2; v_gene: TRBV29-1
CDR3aa: CASGLENQPQHF; d_gene: NA; v_gene: TRBV12-5
CDR3aa: CASSLPYWKDFDRVRETQYF; d_gene: TRBD1; v_gene: TRBV5-5
CDR3aa: CASSVGNSGGYNEQFF; d_gene: TRBD2; v_gene: TRBV9
CDR3aa: CAISGPGTSGSRQFF; d_gene: TRBD2; v_gene: TRBV10-3
CDR3aa: CASSQPTSGGAEDEQFF; d_gene: TRBD2; v_gene: TRBV14
CDR3aa: CASSLVPGGELFF; d_gene: NA; v_gene: TRBV5-1